The 29 T cell receptor beta chains in this list originate from one sample, sequenced in a study of shared clonotypes between healthy human individuals. Naive CD8 cells lacked CD45RO, underwent positive selection for CCR7 and left out terminally differentiated effector memory CD45RA+ cells. Only in-frame clones appear in the TCRdb table, and some are missing; sequencing was by immunoSEQ multiplex PCR. The sample contains approximately 2,000,000 clones, 85% to 95% of which appear only once. The sequencing sample was made of naive CD8+ T cells from PBMCs. The receptor source for this set is a man younger than 35 in good health. Some clones in this sample may be carry-over from other donors' samples.

The chain uses TRBV7-3 and TRBJ2-1; D uncertain. The CDR3 spans 14 residues. The germline V gene has CDR1 SGHTA and CDR2 FQGTGA. Between the trimmed V and J ends, which lost 0 bases and 6 bases, there was a span of 9 bases. The CDR3 region has the DNA TGTGCCAGCAGCTTAACTTCGAACAGCAATGAGCAGTTCTTC. Amino acids: CASSLTSNSNEQFF.

V gene TRBV2 combines with J gene TRBJ2-7; 7 bases match TRBD1. This CDR3 has 16 amino acids. CDR1 and CDR2 from the germline V gene are SNHLY and FYNNEI. V lost 3 bases, J lost 2 bases, and 10 bases stayed unmatched. CDR3 residues: CASSEGLTGIPYEQYF. For the CDR3, the DNA is TGTGCCAGCAGTGAGGGCTTGACAGGGATACCCTACGAGCAGTACTTC.

V gene TRBV2 combines with J gene TRBJ2-7, with TRBD2 matching 11 bases. CDR3 length: 14 residues. Looked up from germline, CDR1 is SNHLY and CDR2 is FYNNEI. Unmatched junction bases numbered 3, after V lost 6 bases and J lost 2 bases. The CDR3 protein is CASRGLAATYEQYF. DNA of the CDR3: TGTGCCAGCAGGGGACTAGCGGCTACCTACGAGCAGTACTTC.

The chain recombines TRBV9 with TRBJ2-7; D remains ambiguous. The CDR3 totals 14 residues. V gave up 3 bases and J gave up 0 bases, with 10 bases separating them. Germline V gene lookup returns CDR1 SGDLS and CDR2 YYNGEE. Written as DNA, the CDR3 is TGTGCCAGCAGCGACGGATCGAGCTCCTACGAGCAGTACTTC. This codes for CASSDGSSSYEQYF.

The V and J genes are TRBV7-2 and TRBJ2-7; 9 positions match TRBD1. V was clipped by 3 bases and J by 3 bases; unmatched bases: 3. This CDR3 spans 14 amino acids. Germline V gene sequence: CDR1 SGHTA, CDR2 FQGNSA. CDR3 bases: TGTGCCAGCAGCTTCTCGGGACAGGGCTACGAGCAGTACTTC. It translates to CASSFSGQGYEQYF.

The CDR3 loop reads CASSASGGGSGEQYF. The CDR3 DNA sequence: TGTGCCAGCAGCGCTTCAGGGGGAGGGAGCGGCGAGCAGTACTTC. The chain is built from TRBV9 and TRBJ2-7; D assignment may be TRBD1 or TRBD2 (7 bases each). With 3 bases removed from V and 6 bases from J, the gap between germline ends came to 19 bases. This CDR3 region has 15 residues. The germline CDR1 and CDR2 sequences are SGDLS and YYNGEE.

The chain has TRBV7-8 and TRBJ2-1; TRBD2 aligns across 11 bases. The CDR3 has 21 amino acids. J gave up 5 bases and V 6 bases, and 24 bases lay outside the gene matches. The germline V gene encodes CDR1 SGHVS and CDR2 FQNEAQ. The CDR3 DNA is TGTGCCAGCAGGCCCCCGCCCGACAGGACCGAACTAGCGGGAGAGAACAATGAGCAGTTCTTC. Translation: CASRPPPDRTELAGENNEQFF.

This chain links TRBV4-1 with TRBJ1-2; TRBD1 might be the D (5 bases). The CDR3 runs to 14 residues. Germline CDR1 reads MGHRA; CDR2 reads YSYEKL. The V and J ends lost 1 base and 3 bases respectively, with 9 bases between them. DNA of the CDR3: TGCGCCAGCAGCCAAGTAGGGGTTGACTATGGCTACACCTTC. This encodes CASSQVGVDYGYTF.

The chain links TRBV11-2 to TRBJ2-1; no clear D. From germline, CDR1 is SGHAT and CDR2 FQNNGV. V shed 5 bases and J shed 1 base, with 9 bases lying between them. This CDR3 contains 14 residues. This CDR3 reads CASSPPASYNEQFF. CDR3 nucleotides: TGTGCCAGCAGCCCCCCTGCGTCCTACAATGAGCAGTTCTTC. Filled out from reference TRBV11-2 and TRBJ2-1, the complete variable domain reads EAGVAQSPRYKIIEKRQSVAFWCNPISGHATLYWYQQILGQGPKLLIQFQNNGVVDDSQLPKDRFSAERLKGVDSTLKIQPAKLEDSAVYLCASSPPASYNEQFFGPGTRLTVL.

The chain couples TRBV15 to TRBJ1-2; 7 bases are shared with TRBD1. The CDR3 loop spans 19 amino acids. Germline trimming cut 4 bases from V and 0 bases from J; bases unmatched to any gene: 17. Germline assignment: CDR1 LNHNV and CDR2 YYDKDF (reference sequence). The CDR3 bases are TGTGCCACCAGCACCAGGGACAGATACTCGAGTCCCACTAACTATGGCTACACCTTC. Translation: CATSTRDRYSSPTNYGYTF.

The chain has TRBV4-2 and TRBJ2-1; tentatively, D is TRBD1 (6 bases). Per the germline V gene, CDR1 is LGHNA and CDR2 is YNFKEQ. V shed 0 bases and J shed 7 bases, with 16 bases lying between them. The CDR3 consists of 16 residues. The DNA for the CDR3 is TGTGCCAGCAGCCAAGATTCCCAGGGGTGGATGAATGAGCAGTTCTTC. It encodes CASSQDSQGWMNEQFF.

V is TRBV5-6 and J is TRBJ1-2; 9 bases align to TRBD1. This CDR3 region has 13 residues. The trim removed 3 bases at V and 8 bases at J, leaving 5 bases unmatched. Per the germline V gene, CDR1 is SGHDT and CDR2 is YYEEEE. The CDR3 spells CASSWGTGNGYTF. The CDR3 nucleotides read TGTGCCAGCAGCTGGGGGACAGGGAACGGCTACACCTTC.

V usage is TRBV15 and J usage is TRBJ2-7; D assignment may be TRBD1 or TRBD2 (5 bases each). The CDR3 covers 15 residues. Germline V gives CDR1 LNHNV, CDR2 YYDKDF (reference sequence). V was shortened by 5 bases and J by 3 bases, with 17 bases between the two germline ends. The CDR3 reads CATSPRPGAGYEQYF. DNA for the CDR3: TGTGCCACCAGCCCTAGGCCCGGGGCCGGCTACGAGCAGTACTTC.

In regard to this clone: Additional DNA sequences in this sample encode the identical CDR3. V usage is TRBV27 and J usage is TRBJ2-7; D remains unclear. Germline V gene data show CDR1 as MNHEY and CDR2 as SMNVEV (reference sequence). The V and J ends lost 2 bases and 3 bases respectively, with 8 bases between them. This CDR3 has 13 amino acids. CDR3 amino acids: CASSLNPYYEQYF. The CDR3 DNA reads TGTGCCAGCAGTTTAAATCCCTACTACGAGCAGTACTTC.

The rearrangement joins TRBV15 to TRBJ2-5; 8 bases are shared with TRBD1. V lost 8 bases to trimming and J lost 4 bases; unmatched junction nucleotides: 12. Germline CDR1 reads LNHNV; CDR2 reads YYDKDF (reference sequence). There are 15 residues in the CDR3. The CDR3: CATDLRQGARETQYF. CDR3 DNA: TGTGCCACCGATCTGAGGCAGGGGGCTAGAGAGACCCAGTACTTC.

The chain is built from TRBV27 and TRBJ2-1, with 12 bases identical to TRBD2. The CDR3 sequence is 16 residues long. The V gene's germline CDR1 is MNHEY and CDR2 SMNVEV (reference sequence). J lost 3 bases, V lost 6 bases, and 6 bases had no gene match. CDR3 residues: CASRETSGSLYNEQFF. CDR3 nucleotides: TGTGCCAGCAGGGAGACTAGCGGGAGTCTCTACAATGAGCAGTTCTTC.

The chain has TRBV7-9 and TRBJ2-2; D gene uncertain. V lost 5 bases to trimming and J lost 2 bases, with 6 bases between them. The germline V gene has CDR1 SEHNR and CDR2 FQNEAQ (reference sequence). The CDR3 extends over 13 amino acids. In DNA, the CDR3 is TGTGCCAGCAGCGGGGTTAACACCGGGGAGCTGTTTTTT. It is translated as CASSGVNTGELFF. Based on the CDR3 plus reference TRBV7-9 and TRBJ2-2, the full variable domain is DTGVSQNPRHKITKRGQNVTFRCDPISEHNRLYWYRQTLGQGPEFLTYFQNEAQLEKSRLLSDRFSAERPKGSFSTLEIQRTEQGDSAMYLCASSGVNTGELFFGEGSRLTVL.

As for this clone: The sample carries other DNA sequences with the same CDR3. V usage is TRBV5-6 and J usage is TRBJ2-7; D not certain. Trimming stripped 1 base from V and 4 bases from J, with 6 bases between. This CDR3 contains 12 residues. CDR1 and CDR2 from the germline V gene are SGHDT and YYEEEE. The CDR3 DNA reads TGTGCCAGCAGCTTGAACAGTTACGAGCAGTACTTC. It encodes CASSLNSYEQYF.

V gene TRBV5-6 combines with J gene TRBJ1-1, with D unclear. Germline V gives CDR1 SGHDT, CDR2 YYEEEE. Trimming took off 0 bases at V and 4 bases at J, with 7 bases between the two ends. The CDR3 totals 13 residues. For the CDR3, the DNA is TGTGCCAGCAGCTTGGGTTCAATCACTGAAGCTTTCTTT. Its translation: CASSLGSITEAFF.

The sample holds one count of this clone. The limits of the CDR3 on the DNA are not certain, so only TCRdb's listed CDR3 is given. The chain employs TRBV19 and TRBJ1-5. The CDR3 contains 14 residues when both ends are counted. From germline, CDR1 is LNHDA and CDR2 SQIVND (reference sequence). CDR3 sequence reads: CASTSAYSNQPQHF.

A word on this clone: Different DNA sequences within this sample yield the same CDR3. The chain combines TRBV27 with TRBJ2-1; 8 bases line up with TRBD2. Germline CDR1 and CDR2: MNHEY and SMNVEV (reference sequence). J gave up 1 base and V 3 bases, and 5 bases lay outside the gene matches. The CDR3 covers 16 residues. The CDR3, as DNA: TGTGCCAGCAGTTTCTCAGCGGGAGAATCCTACAATGAGCAGTTCTTC. Residues: CASSFSAGESYNEQFF.

This chain links TRBV28 with TRBJ2-1; 7 bases map to TRBD1. V gave up 6 bases and J gave up 1 base; unmatched junction bases: 3. The CDR3 extends over 14 amino acids. From germline, CDR1 is MDHEN and CDR2 SYDVKM. CDR3 residues: CASRAGGSYNEQFF. The CDR3 region has the DNA TGTGCCAGCAGGGCAGGGGGATCCTACAATGAGCAGTTCTTC.

The chain has TRBV27 and TRBJ2-7, with TRBD1 matching over 7 bases. CDR3 length: 15 amino acids. Unmatched junction bases numbered 12, after V lost 5 bases and J lost 5 bases. Germline-derived CDR1 and CDR2 are MNHEY and SMNVEV (reference sequence). The CDR3 region is CASSTFVTGVHEQYF. In DNA, the CDR3 is TGTGCCAGCAGTACCTTTGTTACAGGGGTGCACGAGCAGTACTTC.

This clone came up a few times. The chain recombines TRBV10-1 with TRBJ2-7; TRBD1 is a possible D gene (5 bases). The CDR3 totals 11 residues. V was pared by 3 bases and J by 7 bases, with 7 bases between. Germline assignment: CDR1 WNHNN and CDR2 SYGVQD (reference sequence). This CDR3 reads CASSDGAEQYF. The CDR3 region has the DNA TGCGCCAGCAGTGATGGGGCGGAGCAGTACTTC.

The chain carries TRBV7-8 and TRBJ2-1; 7 bases are shared with TRBD2. V trimming: 2 bases; J trimming: 6 bases; junction bases outside the gene matches: 10. CDR1 is SGHVS and CDR2 is FQNEAQ in the germline V gene. This CDR3 comprises 16 residues. CDR3 region: CASSLSGGGLINEQFF. The CDR3 DNA reads TGTGCCAGCAGCTTATCTGGGGGGGGACTAATCAATGAGCAGTTCTTC.

The V gene is TRBV5-1, the J gene TRBJ2-1; 13 nucleotides align to TRBD2. With 2 bases clipped from V and 7 bases from J, the junction kept 15 bases outside the gene matches. The CDR3 is 19 residues long. CDR1 and CDR2 (germline): SGHRS, YFSETQ. The CDR3: CASSLVGRGLLAGGNEQFF. The CDR3 DNA reads as TGCGCCAGCAGCTTAGTCGGCAGGGGGCTACTAGCGGGAGGGAATGAGCAGTTCTTC.

The CDR3 DNA reads TGTGCCAGCAGTCAAGGGGGAGCAGAGACCCAGTACTTC. Protein: CASSQGGAETQYF. V usage is TRBV6-5 and J usage is TRBJ2-5, with a tentative D call TRBD1 (6 bases). CDR1 is MNHEY and CDR2 is SVGAGI in the germline V gene. The CDR3 is 13 amino acids. V lost 5 bases to trimming and J lost 4 bases, with 11 bases between them.

The genes are TRBV10-1 and TRBJ2-1; 13 bases align to TRBD2. This CDR3 contains 15 residues. Germline loops: CDR1 WNHNN, CDR2 SYGVQD (reference sequence). The ends lost 7 bases at V and 8 bases at J; junction bases unmatched: 8. The CDR3 sequence is CASKGLAGKWDEQFF. CDR3 coding DNA: TGCGCCAGCAAGGGACTAGCGGGAAAATGGGATGAGCAGTTCTTC.

This sequence joins TRBV27 and TRBJ2-5; D is uncertain. V was clipped by 6 bases and J by 5 bases, with 7 bases between them. The length of the CDR3 is 11 residues. Germline V CDR1 and CDR2: MNHEY, SMNVEV (reference sequence). The CDR3 sequence: CASRYLETQYF. DNA for the CDR3: TGTGCCAGCAGATATCTGGAGACCCAGTACTTC.